These T cell receptor beta chains were read from a single sample in a study of blood T cell repertoires in COVID-19. TCRdb's table, derived via immunoSEQ multiplex PCR, lists solely in-frame clones and lacks some. The sample holds tens of thousands of clones, around 88% seen once. The sample was peripheral blood. These receptors originate from a man aged 30 to 45 with acute or convalescent COVID-19. Each CDR3 is given with its conserved first and last residue. A D gene is named only where the DNA matches it firmly. A clone size is listed for some rows: how often the clone was seen (once, few, many), or a class if it is expanded.

v_call: TRBV6-6
clone_size: NA
d_call: NA
j_call: TRBJ2-1
cdr3_aa: CASAPVSNEQFF
cdr3_nt: TGTGCCAGCGCCCCGGTTAGCAATGAGCAGTTCTTC

v_call: TRBV7-9
clone_size: many
d_call: NA
j_call: TRBJ2-7
cdr3_aa: CASSPPTGEQYF
cdr3_nt: TGTGCCAGCAGCCCCCCGACCGGGGAGCAGTACTTC

v_call: TRBV6-2/TRBV6-3
clone_size: once
d_call: NA
j_call: TRBJ1-2
cdr3_aa: CASSQPHTFSF
cdr3_nt: TGTGCCAGCAGTCAACCGCACACCTTTTCCTTC

v_call: TRBV7-2
clone_size: NA
d_call: TRBD2
j_call: TRBJ2-7
cdr3_aa: CASSLAGREFDEQYF
cdr3_nt: TGTGCCAGCAGCTTAGCTGGGCGGGAGTTTGACGAGCAGTACTTC

v_call: TRBV19
clone_size: NA
d_call: NA
j_call: TRBJ2-1
cdr3_aa: CASSLPGSFDNEQFF
cdr3_nt: TGTGCCAGTAGTCTTCCGGGATCCTTCGACAATGAGCAGTTCTTC

v_call: TRBV30
clone_size: NA
d_call: TRBD1
j_call: TRBJ2-7
cdr3_aa: CAWTVGQGKEQYF
cdr3_nt: TGTGCCTGGACAGTAGGACAGGGGAAAGAGCAGTACTTC

v_call: TRBV7-7
clone_size: NA
d_call: NA
j_call: TRBJ1-1
cdr3_aa: CASSLSENTEAFF
cdr3_nt: TGTGCCAGCAGCTTATCAGAGAACACTGAAGCTTTCTTT

v_call: TRBV20-1
clone_size: NA
d_call: NA
j_call: TRBJ2-5
cdr3_aa: CSASGGQETQYF
cdr3_nt: TGCAGTGCTAGTGGAGGACAAGAGACCCAGTACTTC

v_call: TRBV6-2/TRBV6-3
clone_size: NA
d_call: TRBD2
j_call: TRBJ2-7
cdr3_aa: CASSYSLFGRECEQYF
cdr3_nt: TGTGCCAGCAGTTACTCGTTGTTCGGGCGGGAGTGTGAGCAGTACTTC

v_call: TRBV30
clone_size: NA
d_call: TRBD1
j_call: TRBJ1-5
cdr3_aa: CAWNSPGGYSNQPQHF
cdr3_nt: TGTGCCTGGAATTCACCAGGGGGATATAGCAATCAGCCCCAGCATTTT

v_call: TRBV29-1
clone_size: NA
d_call: NA
j_call: TRBJ2-3
cdr3_aa: CSVEGKGVTDTQYF
cdr3_nt: TGCAGCGTTGAAGGGAAAGGGGTAACAGATACGCAGTATTTT

v_call: TRBV2
clone_size: NA
d_call: NA
j_call: TRBJ2-3
cdr3_aa: CASSGTWADTQYF
cdr3_nt: TGTGCCAGCAGTGGAACATGGGCGGATACGCAGTATTTT

v_call: TRBV7-9
clone_size: NA
d_call: TRBD1
j_call: TRBJ2-3
cdr3_aa: CASSPTGAGQGPDTQYF
cdr3_nt: TGTGCCAGCAGCCCCACTGGTGCAGGACAGGGGCCCGATACGCAGTATTTT

v_call: TRBV14
clone_size: NA
d_call: NA
j_call: TRBJ2-7
cdr3_aa: CASSQEGTFTYEQYF
cdr3_nt: TGTGCCAGCAGCCAAGAGGGCACCTTTACCTACGAGCAGTACTTC

v_call: TRBV5-5
clone_size: NA
d_call: TRBD1
j_call: TRBJ2-2
cdr3_aa: CASSLQIWQGANTGELFF
cdr3_nt: TGTGCCAGCAGCTTGCAAATCTGGCAGGGGGCTAACACCGGGGAGCTGTTTTTT

v_call: TRBV19
clone_size: NA
d_call: NA
j_call: TRBJ1-1
cdr3_aa: CASSIDGTLARAFF
cdr3_nt: TGTGCCAGTAGTATAGACGGGACTCTAGCGAGAGCTTTCTTT

v_call: TRBV19
clone_size: NA
d_call: TRBD1
j_call: TRBJ2-5
cdr3_aa: CASSIGTGGVETQYF
cdr3_nt: TGTGCCAGTAGTATCGGGACAGGGGGCGTAGAGACCCAGTACTTC

v_call: TRBV11-1
clone_size: NA
d_call: NA
j_call: TRBJ2-2
cdr3_aa: CASSLQGTSYTGELFF
cdr3_nt: TGTGCCAGCAGCTTACAAGGGACATCATACACCGGGGAGCTGTTTTTT

v_call: TRBV9
clone_size: NA
d_call: NA
j_call: TRBJ1-3
cdr3_aa: CASSERSPGNTIYF
cdr3_nt: TGTGCCAGCAGCGAGAGGTCCCCAGGAAACACCATATATTTT

v_call: TRBV6-5
clone_size: once
d_call: TRBD1
j_call: TRBJ2-3
cdr3_aa: CASTDTGGTDTQYF
cdr3_nt: TGTGCCAGCACCGATACAGGGGGGACAGATACGCAGTATTTT

v_call: TRBV28
clone_size: NA
d_call: TRBD1
j_call: TRBJ2-4
cdr3_aa: CASSVTGIAKNIQYF
cdr3_nt: TGTGCCAGCAGTGTGACAGGGATAGCCAAAAACATTCAGTACTTC

v_call: TRBV10-2
clone_size: NA
d_call: TRBD1
j_call: TRBJ2-3
cdr3_aa: CASSESVTGGKQYF
cdr3_nt: TGCGCCAGCAGTGAGTCGGTTACAGGGGGGAAGCAGTATTTT

v_call: TRBV7-7
clone_size: once
d_call: TRBD2
j_call: TRBJ2-1
cdr3_aa: CASSPSKAGRVGNEQFF
cdr3_nt: TGTGCCAGCAGCCCTTCGAAAGCGGGACGGGTGGGCAATGAGCAGTTCTTC

v_call: TRBV30
clone_size: NA
d_call: NA
j_call: TRBJ2-7
cdr3_aa: CAWEDTKLEQYF
cdr3_nt: TGTGCCTGGGAGGACACGAAGCTTGAGCAGTACTTC

v_call: TRBV6-5
clone_size: NA
d_call: TRBD2
j_call: TRBJ2-1
cdr3_aa: CASSSGLAVSYNEQFF
cdr3_nt: TGTGCCAGCAGTTCGGGACTAGCGGTTTCCTACAATGAGCAGTTCTTC

v_call: TRBV6-5
clone_size: NA
d_call: TRBD1
j_call: TRBJ2-7
cdr3_aa: CASRRQGVYEQYF
cdr3_nt: TGTGCCAGCAGGAGACAGGGGGTCTACGAGCAGTACTTC

v_call: TRBV7-9
clone_size: NA
d_call: NA
j_call: TRBJ2-7
cdr3_aa: CASSKWAESSYEQYF
cdr3_nt: TGTGCCAGCAGCAAATGGGCCGAGAGCTCCTACGAGCAGTACTTC

v_call: TRBV7-2
clone_size: NA
d_call: NA
j_call: TRBJ1-3
cdr3_aa: CASSPVHSGNTIYF
cdr3_nt: TGTGCCAGCAGCCCGGTCCACTCTGGAAACACCATATATTTT

v_call: TRBV19
clone_size: few
d_call: TRBD1
j_call: TRBJ1-5
cdr3_aa: CASSQIRGPGVSNQPQHF
cdr3_nt: TGTGCCAGTAGTCAGATCAGGGGGCCTGGGGTCAGCAATCAGCCCCAGCATTTT

v_call: TRBV4-1
clone_size: NA
d_call: NA
j_call: TRBJ1-3
cdr3_aa: CASSQDTGLSGNTIYF
cdr3_nt: TGCGCCAGCAGCCAGGACACAGGCCTCTCTGGAAACACCATATATTTT

v_call: TRBV28
clone_size: NA
d_call: TRBD1
j_call: TRBJ2-5
cdr3_aa: CASNRPGTGEETQYF
cdr3_nt: TGTGCCAGCAACCGGCCCGGGACAGGGGAAGAGACCCAGTACTTC

v_call: TRBV5-6
clone_size: NA
d_call: TRBD1
j_call: TRBJ1-6
cdr3_aa: CASSFGQGVSPLHF
cdr3_nt: TGTGCCAGCAGCTTTGGACAGGGGGTGTCACCCCTCCACTTT

v_call: TRBV7-9
clone_size: NA
d_call: NA
j_call: TRBJ2-7
cdr3_aa: CASSPPTSDEQYF
cdr3_nt: TGTGCCAGCAGCCCTCCGACATCCGACGAGCAGTACTTC

v_call: TRBV9
clone_size: NA
d_call: TRBD2
j_call: TRBJ2-2
cdr3_aa: CASSANLLAGGPRELFF
cdr3_nt: TGTGCCAGCAGCGCTAACTTACTAGCGGGAGGGCCGAGGGAGCTGTTTTTT

v_call: TRBV5-4
clone_size: NA
d_call: TRBD1
j_call: TRBJ1-2
cdr3_aa: CASSRDRGSNYGYTF
cdr3_nt: TGTGCCAGCAGCCGGGACAGGGGGTCTAACTATGGCTACACCTTC